This TCR beta chain was documented in a study of technical replicates of blood from a handful of donors. Some clones are missing from TCRdb's copy, which holds only in-frame ones; the method was immunoSEQ multiplex PCR. The sample shows tens of thousands of clones, roughly 92% of them seen only once. The CDR3 is made up of 15 amino acids. Germline CDR1 is SGDLS and CDR2 is YYNGEE. With V trimmed by 0 bases and J by 6 bases, 7 bases remained unmatched. Source material: T cells isolated from PBMCs. The receptor was derived from a human donor in good health. This chain joins TRBV9 and TRBJ2-7; 9 bases fit TRBD2. CDR3 bases: TGTGCCAGCAGCGTAGAGGGCGGGAGGGCCAGCGAGCAGTACTTC. Amino acid sequence: CASSVEGGRASEQYF.